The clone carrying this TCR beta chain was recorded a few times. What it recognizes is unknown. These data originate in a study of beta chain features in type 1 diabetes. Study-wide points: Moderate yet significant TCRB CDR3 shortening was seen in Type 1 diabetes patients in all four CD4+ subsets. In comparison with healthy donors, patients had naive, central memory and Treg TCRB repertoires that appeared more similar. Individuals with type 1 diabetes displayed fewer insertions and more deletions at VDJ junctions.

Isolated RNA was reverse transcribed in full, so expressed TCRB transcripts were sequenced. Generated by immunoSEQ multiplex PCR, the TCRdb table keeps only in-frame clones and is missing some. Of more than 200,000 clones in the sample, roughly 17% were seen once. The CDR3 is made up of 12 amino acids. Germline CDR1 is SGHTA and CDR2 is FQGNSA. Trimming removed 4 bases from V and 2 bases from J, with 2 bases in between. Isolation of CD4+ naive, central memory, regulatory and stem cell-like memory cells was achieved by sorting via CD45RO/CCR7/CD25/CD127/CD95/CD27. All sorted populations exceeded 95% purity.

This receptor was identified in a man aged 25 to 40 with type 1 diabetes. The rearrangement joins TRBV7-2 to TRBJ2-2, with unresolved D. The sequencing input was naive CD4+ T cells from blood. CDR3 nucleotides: TGTGCCAGCAGCTACAACACCGGGGAGCTGTTTTTT. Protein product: CASSYNTGELFF.